This TCR beta chain stems from a study of cytomegalovirus exposure and HLA in healthy donors. About this clone: No antigen is known for it.

With 60 Vbeta and 13 Jbeta primers, the PCR was carried out. Only in-frame clones appear in the TCRdb table, and some are missing; sequencing was by immunoSEQ multiplex PCR. The sample lists some 160,000 clones; about 84% were seen once. Broader study findings: Sequence variants that were highly shared formed a cluster that was likely a sequencing artifact. A classifier reportedly called cytomegalovirus status with high sensitivity and specificity.

The receptor's source is a man aged 45 to 65 in good health and CMV-seropositive. Specimen: PBMCs.

CDR3 loop: CASSLAVEDTQYF. CDR3 nucleotides: TGCGCCAGCAGCTTAGCGGTAGAAGATACGCAGTATTTT. The chain recombines TRBV5-1 with TRBJ2-3, with D perhaps matching TRBD2 (5 bases). Germline loops: CDR1 SGHRS, CDR2 YFSETQ. The CDR3 length is 13 residues. V lost 2 bases and J lost 5, with 9 bases in between.